This T cell receptor beta chain was found in a study of blood T cell repertoires in COVID-19 (dated by TCRdb to the early 2020s). Notes on the research overall: Samples from collaborators originated in the United States, Italy and Spain and spanned both the acute and convalescent phases of COVID-19. The prospective study material was composed of cDNA or gDNA derived from T cells, B-cell-depleted T cells, or PBMCs. The repertoires were released in a freely available public database meant as a resource for research on the immune response to SARS-CoV-2. Nearly every sample came with metadata listing a de-identified subject ID, COVID-19 status, age in years and sex. The samples were drawn from the first 160 participants of the ongoing ImmuneRACE study and from 1,254 subjects provided by 6 global collaborators. Where available, HLA class I and class II types were obtained from metadata supplied by the sample provider rather than from assay-based typing. The dataset comprised deeply sampled blood TCRbeta repertoires from subjects exposed to, actively infected with, or recovered from COVID-19. General conclusions and limits of the study: The amount of clinical and demographic metadata varied by source and participant and was provided uncurated.

The V end gives up 3 bases and the J end 5 bases, leaving 5 bases in the junction not matched to a gene. The germline V gene supplies CDR1 ENHRY and CDR2 SYGVKD. The CDR3, cysteine through phenylalanine, is 14 amino acids long. The kept DNA is CDR3 alone, 42 bases in frame from the first base. In Seattle, one collaborating source enrolled patients while the infection was active and tracked those patients longitudinally over the course of disease. The collaborating institutions used their own protocols to collect whole blood in K2EDTA tubes. For TCRbeta analysis, collaborators shipped samples in one of three forms: frozen whole blood, isolated PBMCs, or DNA extracted from either of those sample types. Comments on this clone: Its antigen is currently not known. No clone much larger than this one lies a single base away; base qualities are absent.

The immunoSEQ Assay, a bias-controlled multiplex PCR, was used to amplify TCRbeta CDR3 regions from genomic DNA. Per the source publication's procedure: The number of nucleated cells in each sample was estimated from the amplification of reference gene primers within the assay. To quantify the absolute abundance of each unique TCRbeta CDR3 rearrangement, sequence reads were collapsed and filtered. Productive Simpson clonality was computed per sample as the square root of Simpson's diversity index over productive rearrangements. TCRdb's version of the immuneACCESS table is confined to in-frame rearrangements and falls short of the full clone set. An unresolved V gene accounts for under half of the shortfall where checked; the remainder is of unknown origin. V and J calls and clone size follow that table, whereas D and trimming were derived from the DNA. Within this sample are around 360,000 clones, with around 87% of them counted one time only. The ten largest account for over 9.5% of the sample.

Recombination joined TRBV10-3 with TRBJ1-2; a stretch of 8 junction bases matches TRBD1. Sequenced: peripheral blood. This clonotype originated in a woman aged 30 to 39 with COVID-19, enrolled during active disease. DNA sequence: TGTGCCATCAGTGAAGGCCAGGGGGCATATGGCTACACCTTC. It codes for CAISEGQGAYGYTF.